These 24 T cell receptor beta chains originate from one sample sequenced in a study of radiation and T cells in renal cell carcinoma (dated by TCRdb to 2019 to 2021). Sample time point, as interpreted from the label and publication: blood 2 weeks post-SBRT. Reading the label with the study, this specimen's treatment or condition is: 15 Gy SBRT to primary tumor, nephrectomy 4 weeks later. Receptor libraries were prepared by the immunoSEQ multiplex PCR assay. The clones in this table, taken by TCRdb from immuneACCESS, are in-frame only. Not every clone is retained; where verified, under half of the shortfall comes from an unresolved V gene, and the cause of the rest is unknown. In all, the sample holds about 130,000 clones, and about 88% of those were seen once. The top ten clones comprise approximately 6% of the sample. The material sequenced was blood, taken from a patient whose treatment included radiotherapy and nephrectomy. Receptor source: a woman aged 70-85 years with renal cell carcinoma.

V usage is TRBV30 and J usage is TRBJ1-6; D is uncertain. Looked up from germline, CDR1 is GTSNPN and CDR2 is SVGIG (reference sequence). Trimming cost V 2 bases and J 7 bases, with 12 bases left between them. This CDR3 region has 14 residues. CDR3 loop: CAWSPVGSNSPLHF. CDR3 nucleotide sequence: TGTGCCTGGAGTCCCGTAGGATCGAATTCACCCCTCCACTTT.

This chain uses TRBV2 with TRBJ2-6; D uncertain. The CDR3 has 15 residues. Per germline, CDR1 SNHLY and CDR2 FYNNEI. The V gene lost 3 bases and the J gene lost 0 bases, with 6 bases spanning the gap. CDR3 nucleotide sequence: TGTGCCAGCAGTGACTGGAGCTCTGGGGCCAACGTCCTGACTTTC. Translated: CASSDWSSGANVLTF. The entire variable domain, with the rest obtained from reference TRBV2 and TRBJ2-6, is as follows: EPEVTQTPSHQVTQMGQEVILRCVPISNHLYFYWYRQILGQKVEFLVSFYNNEISEKSEIFDDQFSVERPDGSNFTLKIRSTKLEDSAMYFCASSDWSSGANVLTFGAGSRLTVL.

The rearrangement links TRBV19 to TRBJ1-6, with TRBD1 as a possible D gene (6 bases). The CDR3 extends over 15 amino acids. Germline V CDR1 and CDR2: LNHDA, SQIVND (reference sequence). V was trimmed by 2 bases and J by 7 bases, leaving 12 bases between them. CDR3 amino acids: CASSIPSGGNSPLHF. CDR3 sequence (DNA): TGTGCCAGTAGTATACCTTCCGGGGGCAATTCACCCCTCCACTTT.

The rearrangement uses TRBV28 and TRBJ1-5; 8 bases are a match to TRBD1. From germline, CDR1 is MDHEN and CDR2 SYDVKM. V was clipped by 6 bases and J by 6 bases; unmatched bases: 4. This CDR3 contains 13 residues. The CDR3 DNA follows: TGTGCCAGCAGCCCGGACAGGGTTCAGCCCCAGCATTTT. This encodes CASSPDRVQPQHF.

This CDR3 reads CASRQRDYGYTF. CDR3 sequence (DNA): TGTGCCAGCAGGCAACGTGACTATGGCTACACCTTC. The chain uses TRBV6-5 and TRBJ1-2; D gene uncertain. The V end lost 6 bases, the J end lost 3 bases, and 8 bases lay between the germline ends. This CDR3 has 12 residues. In germline, CDR1 is MNHEY, CDR2 SVGAGI.

The chain is built from TRBV19 and TRBJ2-2, with no clear D. Trimming left V 0 bases short and J 4 bases short, with 9 bases between. Germline V CDR1 and CDR2: LNHDA, SQIVND (reference sequence). This CDR3 region has 15 residues. CDR3: CASSIDFRVTGELFF. The DNA for the CDR3 is TGTGCCAGTAGTATAGATTTCCGTGTCACCGGGGAGCTGTTTTTT.

The chain has TRBV6-5 and TRBJ1-1, with D perhaps matching TRBD1 (5 bases). The CDR3 sequence is 16 residues long. Germline loops: CDR1 MNHEY, CDR2 SVGAGI. Trimming cost V 2 bases and J 1 base, with 14 bases left between them. CDR3 sequence reads: CASSYVFGQGNTEAFF. Here the CDR3 DNA reads TGTGCCAGCAGTTACGTCTTCGGGCAGGGGAACACTGAAGCTTTCTTT.

The DNA of the CDR3 is TGTGCCAGCAGCACGGGACTAGCACAGAACATTCAGTACTTC. Protein product: CASSTGLAQNIQYF. This chain joins TRBV5-6 and TRBJ2-4, with 9 positions matching TRBD2. V lost 4 bases, J lost 7 bases, and 6 bases stayed unmatched. The CDR3 loop spans 14 amino acids. CDR1 is SGHDT, CDR2 YYEEEE, per germline. Supplemented by reference TRBV5-6 and TRBJ2-4, the full variable domain reads DAGVTQSPTHLIKTRGQQVTLRCSPKSGHDTVSWYQQALGQGPQFIFQYYEEEERQRGNFPDRFSGHQFPNYSSELNVNALLLGDSALYLCASSTGLAQNIQYFGAGTRLSVL.

This clone came up many times. The chain is built from TRBV19 and TRBJ1-1; D is perhaps TRBD1 (5 bases). The CDR3 sequence is 12 residues long. Germline CDR1 and CDR2: LNHDA and SQIVND (reference sequence). V shed 9 bases and J shed 4 bases, with 12 bases lying between them. The CDR3 coding sequence is TGTGCCAGCTGGCGGGGCGGCACTGAAGCTTTCTTT. The encoded protein is CASWRGGTEAFF.

The chain employs TRBV7-9 and TRBJ2-7; TRBD2 aligns across 9 bases. CDR3 length equals 15 residues. Germline loops: CDR1 SEHNR, CDR2 FQNEAQ (reference sequence). With 5 bases clipped from V and 5 bases from J, the junction kept 10 bases outside the gene matches. In DNA, the CDR3 is TGTGCCAGCAGCCCCGCAGGGCGGGGGGGCAACGAGCAGTACTTC. This translates into CASSPAGRGGNEQYF. Based on the CDR3 plus reference TRBV7-9 and TRBJ2-7, the full variable domain is DTGVSQNPRHKITKRGQNVTFRCDPISEHNRLYWYRQTLGQGPEFLTYFQNEAQLEKSRLLSDRFSAERPKGSFSTLEIQRTEQGDSAMYLCASSPAGRGGNEQYFGPGTRLTVT.

The CDR3 DNA sequence: TGCGCCAGCAGCCAGGGGGGAGGGTCTGAAGCTTTCTTT. Translating gives CASSQGGGSEAFF. The chain has TRBV4-3 and TRBJ1-1, with TRBD1 as a possible D gene (5 bases). The CDR3 runs to 13 residues. With 3 bases removed from V and 6 bases from J, the gap between germline ends came to 11 bases. Germline V gives CDR1 LGHNA, CDR2 YSLEER.

The chain couples TRBV4-1 to TRBJ1-2; D is ambiguous. CDR3 length: 16 residues. V was trimmed by 0 bases and J by 0 bases, leaving 11 bases between them. Germline CDR1 is MGHRA and CDR2 is YSYEKL. The CDR3 DNA sequence: TGCGCCAGCAGCCAAGATTGGGAGGCGGCTAACTATGGCTACACCTTC. This sequence encodes CASSQDWEAANYGYTF.

The V gene is TRBV19, the J gene TRBJ1-2; 7 positions match TRBD1. Germline assignment: CDR1 LNHDA and CDR2 SQIVND (reference sequence). This CDR3 contains 16 residues. V shed 4 bases, J shed 3 bases, and the junction held 11 bases outside the gene matches. CDR3 residues: CASSTGAGGRDYGYTF. The CDR3 region has the DNA TGTGCCAGTAGTACCGGGGCAGGGGGGAGAGACTATGGCTACACCTTC.

The chain couples TRBV11-2 to TRBJ1-2, with TRBD1 matching 7 bases. Trimming cost V 1 base and J 7 bases; bases outside gene matches: 9. Germline V lookup: CDR1 SGHAT, CDR2 FQNNGV. The CDR3 sequence is 15 residues long. CDR3 bases: TGTGCCAGCAGCTTAGGACGGTGGCAGGGGGGTGGCTACACCTTC. It yields the protein CASSLGRWQGGGYTF.

The DNA of the CDR3 is TGTGCCAGCAGCGAGTTTCGCGGAAACACCATATATTTT. Its translation: CASSEFRGNTIYF. The genes are TRBV9 and TRBJ1-3; D gene unclear. V was pared by 3 bases and J by 4 bases, with 8 bases between. This CDR3 contains 13 residues. Germline-derived CDR1 and CDR2 are SGDLS and YYNGEE.

In DNA form, the CDR3 reads TGTGCCTGGAGCGCGAACACCGGGGAGCTGTTTTTT. Translated: CAWSANTGELFF. This rearrangement joins TRBV30 to TRBJ2-2; D gene uncertain. CDR1 GTSNPN and CDR2 SVGIG come from the germline V gene (reference sequence). The V end was cut by 3 bases, the J end by 0 bases, with 2 bases between. The CDR3 is 12 amino acids.

This clone was found once. V usage is TRBV9 and J usage is TRBJ2-5, with 11 bases matching TRBD1. In germline, CDR1 is SGDLS, CDR2 YYNGEE. The CDR3 loop spans 16 amino acids. Trimming removed 2 bases from V and 5 bases from J; junction bases left unmatched: 8. The CDR3 protein is CASSVSGTGGGETQYF. DNA of the CDR3: TGTGCCAGCAGCGTTTCAGGGACAGGGGGTGGGGAGACCCAGTACTTC. Supplemented by reference TRBV9 and TRBJ2-5, the full variable domain reads DSGVTQTPKHLITATGQRVTLRCSPRSGDLSVYWYQQSLDQGLQFLIQYYNGEERAKGNILERFSAQQFPDLHSELNLSSLELGDSALYFCASSVSGTGGGETQYFGPGTRLLVL.

This chain links TRBV7-2 with TRBJ2-3, with D possibly matching TRBD1 (6 bases). The CDR3 runs to 18 residues. Looked up from germline, CDR1 is SGHTA and CDR2 is FQGNSA. V lost 3 bases and J lost 0, with 19 bases in between. The CDR3 region is CASSLVVGGSTSTDTQYF. The DNA of the CDR3 is TGTGCCAGCAGCTTGGTCGTAGGGGGATCCACTAGCACAGATACGCAGTATTTT.

The CDR3 sequence: CASSGPDYGYTF. CDR3 sequence (DNA): TGTGCCAGCAGCGGTCCGGACTATGGCTACACCTTC. The rearrangement joins TRBV13 to TRBJ1-2; no firm D call. The CDR3 is made up of 12 amino acids. Trimming took off 5 bases at V and 3 bases at J, with 7 bases between the two ends. Germline loops: CDR1 PRHDT, CDR2 FYEKMQ (reference sequence).

V is TRBV19 and J is TRBJ2-5; 11 nucleotides align to TRBD2. After removal of 8 bases from V and 5 bases from J, the junction contained 10 bases not matched to a gene. The germline V gene has CDR1 LNHDA and CDR2 SQIVND (reference sequence). There are 15 residues in the CDR3. This chain's CDR3 is CASSHSGGARETQYF. In DNA, the CDR3 is TGTGCCAGTTCCCATAGCGGGGGGGCGCGGGAGACCCAGTACTTC.

The rearrangement joins TRBV6-6 to TRBJ1-1; D is perhaps TRBD1 (6 bases). Trimming left V 10 bases short and J 0 bases short, with 9 bases between. The CDR3 extends over 12 amino acids. The germline V gene has CDR1 MNHNY and CDR2 SVGAGI (reference sequence). This chain's CDR3 is CATSGVNTEAFF. The CDR3 coding sequence is TGTGCCACGTCAGGGGTGAACACTGAAGCTTTCTTT.

J is TRBJ2-1 and V is TRBV7-2; 9 bases agree with TRBD2. V gave up 8 bases and J gave up 4 bases; unmatched junction bases: 9. The CDR3 contains 15 residues. Germline V CDR1 and CDR2: SGHTA, FQGNSA. The CDR3 DNA reads as TGTGCCAGCGCCCTCGGGAGCGGGGGGTACAATGAGCAGTTCTTC. It translates to CASALGSGGYNEQFF.

The CDR3 spells CASSTQGVKETQYF. The CDR3 coding sequence is TGTGCCAGCAGCACACAGGGGGTTAAAGAGACCCAGTACTTC. This rearrangement joins TRBV5-4 to TRBJ2-5, with 8 bases matching TRBD1. Germline V gene sequence: CDR1 SGHNT, CDR2 YYREEE (reference sequence). The CDR3 runs to 14 residues. Trimming took 4 bases from V and 3 from J; bases not matched to a gene: 5.

This clone was seen once. The CDR3 here is CASSIGSRETQYF. For the CDR3, the DNA is TGTGCCAGCAGTATCGGAAGTCGGGAGACCCAGTACTTC. The rearrangement uses TRBV5-6 and TRBJ2-5; D call uncertain. With 5 bases removed from V and 5 bases from J, the gap between germline ends came to 13 bases. Germline V CDR1 and CDR2: SGHDT, YYEEEE. The CDR3 runs 13 residues.